Each of the 5 T cell receptor beta chains below was sequenced from the same sample in a study of shared clonotypes between healthy human individuals. Some clones are missing from TCRdb's copy, which holds only in-frame ones; the method was immunoSEQ multiplex PCR. The repertoire includes more than 850,000 clones, 75% to 85% of them detected once, and 0.5% to 0.6% sits in the top ten. The specimen was memory CD4+ T cells from PBMCs. Regarding subset: CD45RA-negative fraction. The receptors here all came from a man between 18 and 29 years old in good health. Some clones in this sample may be carry-over from other donors' samples.

The chain joins TRBV5-1 to TRBJ2-3; 9 bases are shared with TRBD2. The ends lost 2 bases at V and 4 bases at J; junction bases unmatched: 8. Germline assignment: CDR1 SGHRS and CDR2 YFSETQ. This CDR3 region has 16 residues. The CDR3 DNA reads as TGCGCCAGCAGCTTCGGCCGAAGCGGGAGGTCAGATACGCAGTATTTT. Its protein is CASSFGRSGRSDTQYF.

The V and J genes are TRBV19 and TRBJ2-5; 12 bases agree with TRBD2. Germline CDR1 and CDR2: LNHDA and SQIVND (reference sequence). J lost 4 bases, V lost 4 bases, and 7 bases had no gene match. The CDR3 is 16 amino acids. The CDR3 region has the DNA TGTGCCAGTAGTAACCTAGCGGGAGGGGGGAGAGAGACCCAGTACTTC. The encoded protein is CASSNLAGGGRETQYF.

CDR3 region: CASSLSPGAYEQYF. The CDR3 nucleotides are TGCGCCAGCAGCTTGAGTCCAGGGGCTTACGAGCAGTACTTC. The chain combines TRBV5-1 with TRBJ2-7, with D possibly being TRBD1 (6 bases). The CDR3 contains 14 residues. Trimming took off 1 base at V and 4 bases at J, with 12 bases between the two ends. CDR1 is SGHRS and CDR2 is YFSETQ in the germline V gene.

This chain uses TRBV15 with TRBJ1-5, with TRBD1 identical over 7 bases. CDR1 and CDR2 (germline): LNHNV, YYDKDF (reference sequence). The CDR3 totals 16 residues. The V gene end was trimmed by 1 base and the J gene end by 5 bases; junction bases not matched to a gene: 8. The CDR3 nucleotides read TGTGCCACCAGCAGAGCCGGCAGGGGGGACGATCAGCCCCAGCATTTT. Protein product: CATSRAGRGDDQPQHF.

This chain links TRBV6-1 with TRBJ2-1, with D unresolved. Germline loops: CDR1 MNHNS, CDR2 SASEGT. V shed 5 bases and J shed 8 bases, with 10 bases lying between them. The CDR3 contains 12 residues. The CDR3 nucleotides are TGTGCCAGCAGTCCAAGACTGGATGAGCAGTTCTTC. Encoded protein: CASSPRLDEQFF.